This TCR beta chain came from a study of T cell responses to AZD1222 COVID-19 vaccine listed by TCRdb under 2021. Regarding the complete study: A total of over 230 trial participants underwent TCR sequencing, of whom about 210 received two doses of AZD1222 and around 25 received two doses of the MenACWY control vaccine. Trial participants were enrolled into age subgroups of 18-55, 56-69 and 70-plus years, which contained roughly 150, 30 and 60 TCR-sequenced participants, respectively.

According to the study, the label for this sample's time point signals: about 28 days (+/-7) after the second vaccine dose. AZD1222 recipients given second doses at about 4 weeks or at about 12 weeks were pooled, since spike-specific TCR depth and breadth were not found to differ between the two schedules. Samples from vaccinated people were obtained from the UK trials COV001 and COV002, which included a single-blind randomized controlled phase 2/3 trial of AZD1222 (ChAdOx1 nCoV-19) in healthy adults. Trial participant PBMC samples were collected at day 0 and day 28 after the second dose for TCRbeta chain sequencing. CDR1 and CDR2 (MDHEN, SYDVKM) derive from the germline V gene. After removal of 4 bases from V and 0 bases from J, the junction retains 2 bases not matched to a gene. The CDR3 sequence holds 14 residues, the cysteine and phenylalanine included. Only the CDR3 DNA stays, 42 bases, in frame from base 1.

Of note for this clone: This clone's antigen is unknown. Nothing much larger sits one base from this clone, and base qualities are not available.

The CDR3 regions of human TCRbeta chains were subjected to immunosequencing. Per the original workflow: Repertoire TCRs were checked for matches against a reference library of SARS-CoV-2-specific TCRs that had been generated using the MIRA antigen-specificity platform. Breadth was defined as the fraction of unique TCRs that were SARS-CoV-2-associated. Depth was defined as the fraction of total T cells that were SARS-CoV-2-associated. Using the MIRA data, each spike-specific TCR was assigned both to the spike region to which the TCR was reactive and to a CD4 or CD8 class. Log10-transformed breadth and depth values were compared by one-way ANOVA with Sidak's multiple comparisons tests. TCRdb carries this immuneACCESS record with in-frame sequences only. Its versions omit some clonotypes, under half of them owing to an unresolved V gene in the studies checked, with the rest unexplained. The D gene and trimming were derived from the DNA, and the V and J assignments and clone size from that table. A total of about 110,000 clones appear in this sample, 87% of them only once. The ten largest clones take up about 5% of the sample.

Results and caveats for the whole study, not just this receptor: Conclusions about previously exposed vaccinees are limited because only six or seven AZD1222 recipients were SARS-CoV-2 seropositive at baseline. Epitopes outside the regions mutated in the B.1.351 and B.1.1.7 variants were reportedly recognized by nearly half of the unique spike-specific TCRs. After two AZD1222 doses, both the breadth and the depth of spike-specific TCRs were significantly higher than at day 0 and than in MenACWY recipients. CD4 TCRs associated with the vaccine covered the entire spike protein, and the dominant responses were in regions 160-218 and 743-854. No day 14 peak-response samples were available, so repertoires were characterized only after the peak T cell response. Most participants were white British and females outnumbered males, and the authors suggested that clonal diversity may have been underestimated. The 56-69-year group was small, and its depth increase did not reach significance, likely because of low power.

The chain uses TRBV28 and TRBJ1-1, with 7 junctional bases fitting TRBD1. The TCR sequence derives from an adult who received the AZD1222 COVID-19 vaccine. The sample here was peripheral blood, taken 28 days after the second AZD1222 dose. The nucleotides are TGTGCCAGCAGTTCCGGGACAGTGAACACTGAAGCTTTCTTT. It codes for CASSSGTVNTEAFF.